Each of the 32 T cell receptor beta chains below was sequenced from the same sample in a study of a mutant IDH1 vaccine in newly diagnosed glioma. As for time point: week 35, safety follow-up. A 20-mer mutant IDH1 peptide at 300 ug was injected subcutaneously with topical imiquimod. These receptors are not linked to any known antigen. TCRdb's table, derived via immunoSEQ multiplex PCR, lists solely in-frame clones and lacks some. This table has tens of thousands of clones, around 84% appearing once. This specimen consisted of PBMCs, obtained from a glioma patient whose treatment included an IDH1 peptide vaccine. Receptors were obtained from a woman in her late teens or twenties with glioma.

This clone showed up just a few times. The chain employs TRBV9 and TRBJ1-1; D not certain. Per the germline V gene, CDR1 is SGDLS and CDR2 is YYNGEE. Trimming took off 0 bases at V and 1 base at J, with 10 bases between the two ends. CDR3 size: 15 residues. CDR3 protein: CASSVGTSRNTEAFF. The CDR3 DNA reads as TGTGCCAGCAGCGTAGGCACCTCGAGGAACACTGAAGCTTTCTTT.

This clone was seen once. V is TRBV7-2 and J is TRBJ1-1, with TRBD1 matching 8 bases. V dropped 4 bases and J dropped 4; count of bases not matched to a gene: 2. This CDR3 has 13 residues. CDR1 and CDR2 from the germline V gene are SGHTA and FQGNSA. The CDR3 loop reads CASSYDRGTEAFF. The DNA for the CDR3 is TGTGCCAGCAGCTACGACAGGGGCACTGAAGCTTTCTTT.

The V gene is TRBV5-4, the J gene TRBJ2-5; TRBD1 might be the D (5 bases). The germline gives CDR1 SGHNT, CDR2 YYREEE (reference sequence). Deletions cut 5 bases from V and 1 base from J, with 12 bases between. The CDR3 sequence is 14 residues long. CDR3 in amino acids: CASRTRDPQETQYF. The DNA for the CDR3 is TGTGCCAGCAGAACCAGGGATCCCCAAGAGACCCAGTACTTC.

This clone has only a few counts. This sequence joins TRBV6-5 and TRBJ2-1; maybe TRBD1 (6 bases). This CDR3 contains 15 residues. With 4 bases removed from V and 3 bases from J, the gap between germline ends came to 13 bases. Germline V lookup: CDR1 MNHEY, CDR2 SVGAGI. CDR3 protein: CASSSQGTSYNEQFF. As DNA, the CDR3 is TGTGCCAGCAGTTCACAGGGTACCAGCTACAATGAGCAGTTCTTC.

V and J are TRBV21-1 and TRBJ1-3. TRBV21-1 is annotated as a pseudogene. The CDR3 runs to 13 residues. The CDR3 spells CASIDSSGNTIYF. CDR3 DNA: TGTGCCAGCATCGACTCCTCTGGAAACACCATATATTTT.

This chain joins TRBV5-1 and TRBJ2-5; possibly TRBD2 for D (5 bases). CDR1 is SGHRS, CDR2 YFSETQ, per germline. The ends were cut back, 4 bases at V and 4 bases at J, with 17 bases in the middle. CDR3 size: 15 residues. Here the CDR3 DNA reads TGCGCCAGCAGCGCGCTTGAGGGTGGGGTAGAGACCCAGTACTTC. It specifies CASSALEGGVETQYF.

V usage is TRBV2 and J usage is TRBJ1-1; D is possibly TRBD1 (6 bases). Germline CDR1 reads SNHLY; CDR2 reads FYNNEI. Between the trimmed V and J ends, which lost 8 bases and 1 base, there was a span of 14 bases. The CDR3 covers 14 residues. This CDR3 reads CASPAGGPNTEAFF. The CDR3 DNA sequence: TGTGCCAGCCCCGCGGGGGGCCCGAACACTGAAGCTTTCTTT.

V usage is TRBV2 and J usage is TRBJ2-1; D is possibly TRBD2 (6 bases). V dropped 8 bases and J dropped 0 bases, with 11 bases sitting between them. Germline V CDR1 and CDR2: SNHLY, FYNNEI. The CDR3 loop spans 14 amino acids. The CDR3 coding sequence is TGTGCCAGCGTACGGGGGAGCTCCTACAATGAGCAGTTCTTC. It specifies CASVRGSSYNEQFF.

The chain is built from TRBV29-1 and TRBJ2-2; D is undetermined. The CDR3 extends over 14 amino acids. Trimming removed 4 bases at V and 0 bases at J, with 9 bases between. The germline gives CDR1 SQVTM, CDR2 ANQGSEA. DNA for the CDR3: TGCAGCGTTGGTGGACGCCCGAACACCGGGGAGCTGTTTTTT. The encoded protein is CSVGGRPNTGELFF.

The gene calls are TRBV5-5 and TRBJ1-2; 7 nucleotides agree with TRBD1. CDR3 length equals 16 residues. V shed 3 bases, J shed 2 bases, and the junction held 10 bases outside the gene matches. Germline-derived CDR1 and CDR2 are SGHKS and YYEKEE (reference sequence). CDR3 protein: CASSSPLGQANYGYTF. CDR3 nucleotides: TGTGCCAGCAGCTCACCCCTCGGACAGGCAAACTATGGCTACACCTTC.

The chain uses TRBV5-1 and TRBJ2-3; D is unresolved. The CDR3 consists of 15 residues. The V end was cut by 2 bases, the J end by 2 bases, with 12 bases between. CDR1 and CDR2 (germline): SGHRS, YFSETQ. CDR3 protein: CASSLGRAITDTQYF. The CDR3 DNA reads as TGCGCCAGCAGCTTAGGACGCGCCATCACAGATACGCAGTATTTT.

The table lists this clone with a count of one. The chain combines TRBV10-3 with TRBJ2-7, with 12 bases identical to TRBD2. CDR1 and CDR2 (germline): ENHRY, SYGVKD. J lost 7 bases, V lost 7 bases, and 11 bases had no gene match. There are 15 residues in the CDR3. CDR3 DNA sequence: TGTGCCATCAATTCTCTAGCGGGAGGGCTGGGAGAGCAGTACTTC. It translates to CAINSLAGGLGEQYF.

V usage is TRBV27 and J usage is TRBJ2-7; possibly TRBD1 for D (5 bases). The CDR3 sequence is 13 residues long. From germline, CDR1 is MNHEY and CDR2 SMNVEV (reference sequence). V lost 3 bases, J lost 3 bases, and 9 bases lay in between. CDR3 region: CASSFWGGYEQYF. CDR3 nucleotides: TGTGCCAGCAGTTTTTGGGGCGGCTACGAGCAGTACTTC.

The gene calls are TRBV15 and TRBJ2-1; 8 bases line up with TRBD2. The V segment lost 1 base and the J segment 5 bases; nucleotides outside the gene matches: 4. Germline CDR1 reads LNHNV; CDR2 reads YYDKDF (reference sequence). There are 15 residues in the CDR3. The CDR3 spells CATSRGPGLDNEQFF. For the CDR3, the DNA is TGTGCCACCAGCAGAGGCCCGGGACTAGACAATGAGCAGTTCTTC. The full variable domain, with the rest looked up from reference TRBV15 and TRBJ2-1, is DAMVIQNPRYQVTQFGKPVTLSCSQTLNHNVMYWYQQKSSQAPKLLFHYYDKDFNNEADTPDNFQSRRPNTSFCFLDIRSPGLGDTAMYLCATSRGPGLDNEQFFGPGTRLTVL.

The CDR3 coding sequence is TGTGCCAGCACCGCAAGCGGGGGGGCCGTCTACGAGCAGTACTTC. It codes for CASTASGGAVYEQYF. The chain links TRBV2 to TRBJ2-7, with 10 bases that match TRBD2. The germline V gene encodes CDR1 SNHLY and CDR2 FYNNEI. The junction had 9 bases not matched to a gene; V was cut back by 7 bases and J by 3 bases. The CDR3 contains 15 residues.

This chain uses TRBV6-1 with TRBJ1-5; D may be TRBD1 (6 bases). CDR3 size: 17 residues. V dropped 2 bases and J dropped 3 bases, with 17 bases sitting between them. The germline CDR1 and CDR2 sequences are MNHNS and SASEGT. The CDR3 sequence: CASSEKRGRGSNQPQHF. The CDR3 DNA follows: TGTGCCAGCAGTGAAAAGAGGGGCAGGGGCTCCAATCAGCCCCAGCATTTT.

The gene calls are TRBV10-3 and TRBJ1-2; tentatively, D is TRBD1 (5 bases). This CDR3 region has 13 residues. From germline, CDR1 is ENHRY and CDR2 SYGVKD. Trimming shortened V by 10 bases and J by 4 bases, and 16 bases separated the two germline ends. As DNA, the CDR3 is TGTGCCAACGGCCAGGGTTTTTCCTATGGCTACACCTTC. Translated, it gives CANGQGFSYGYTF.

V usage is TRBV2 and J usage is TRBJ2-5; 10 bases agree with TRBD2. CDR1 is SNHLY, CDR2 FYNNEI, per germline. J was trimmed by 4 bases and V by 6 bases; bases with no gene match: 14. The CDR3 consists of 17 residues. CDR3 coding DNA: TGTGCCAGCAGAGACCAAGGACTAGCGGTTTCAGGAGAGACCCAGTACTTC. Translated: CASRDQGLAVSGETQYF.

The chain uses TRBV4-2 and TRBJ2-2, with TRBD1 identical over 8 bases. The CDR3 has 18 amino acids. Germline V lookup: CDR1 LGHNA, CDR2 YNFKEQ. Trimming took 7 bases from V and 6 from J; bases not matched to a gene: 19. The CDR3, as DNA: TGTGCCAGCACCCAGAACCAAAGATTTGGACAGGGAGCCGGGGAGCTGTTTTTT. Amino acid sequence: CASTQNQRFGQGAGELFF.

The chain is built from TRBV5-1 and TRBJ2-7, with TRBD2 matching 7 bases. The CDR3 contains 16 residues. V trimming: 0 bases; J trimming: 2 bases; junction bases outside the gene matches: 8. The V gene's germline CDR1 is SGHRS and CDR2 YFSETQ. The CDR3 region has the DNA TGCGCCAGCAGCTTGGTCGGCGGGAGAGCTGCCTACGAGCAGTACTTC. Translated: CASSLVGGRAAYEQYF.

The chain uses TRBV6-5 and TRBJ1-2; possibly TRBD1 for D (5 bases). V was pared by 5 bases and J by 8 bases, with 15 bases between. Germline CDR1 reads MNHEY; CDR2 reads SVGAGI. This CDR3 contains 13 residues. The CDR3 region has the DNA TGTGCCAGCAGTCGACCGGGACCCGGAGGCTACACCTTC. Amino acid sequence: CASSRPGPGGYTF.

The gene calls are TRBV7-9 and TRBJ2-7; 8 nucleotides match TRBD1. CDR3 length: 15 residues. The ends lost 4 bases at V and 1 base at J; junction bases unmatched: 6. Germline-derived CDR1 and CDR2 are SEHNR and FQNEAQ (reference sequence). The CDR3 protein is CASSSDRGLSYEQYF. The CDR3 region has the DNA TGTGCCAGCAGCTCAGACAGGGGCCTTTCCTACGAGCAGTACTTC.

The V and J genes are TRBV29-1 and TRBJ2-2, with a tentative D call TRBD2 (5 bases). The CDR3 is made up of 11 amino acids. Trimming removed 8 bases from V and 6 bases from J, with 10 bases in between. CDR1 is SQVTM, CDR2 ANQGSEA, per germline. CDR3 amino acids: CSSLASGELFF. CDR3 DNA sequence: TGCAGCTCTCTAGCATCCGGGGAGCTGTTTTTT.

This clone was detected only once. This CDR3 reads CASSLQGAGTGELFF. For the CDR3, the DNA is TGTGCCAGCAGCCTCCAGGGGGCGGGGACCGGGGAGCTGTTTTTT. The rearrangement uses TRBV2 and TRBJ2-2; TRBD1 matches at 8 bases. The CDR3 sequence is 15 residues long. The V and J ends lost 6 bases and 5 bases, in that order; junction bases with no gene match: 8. Germline lookup yields CDR1 SNHLY and CDR2 FYNNEI.

This rearrangement joins TRBV5-1 to TRBJ2-1, with D tentatively TRBD2 (5 bases). The V gene's germline CDR1 is SGHRS and CDR2 YFSETQ. This CDR3 contains 15 residues. V was clipped by 0 bases and J by 0 bases, with 7 bases between them. In DNA, the CDR3 is TGCGCCAGCAGCTTGGCGCTAGCCTCCTACAATGAGCAGTTCTTC. This gives the protein CASSLALASYNEQFF.

The genes are TRBV5-4 and TRBJ1-5, with D maybe TRBD1 (6 bases). V dropped 4 bases and J dropped 9 bases, with 20 bases sitting between them. The CDR3 has 15 residues. Germline values: CDR1 SGHNT, CDR2 YYREEE (reference sequence). DNA of the CDR3: TGTGCCAGCAGCAGGGATGGCAGGGGTGATTTGCCCCAGCATTTT. Encoded protein: CASSRDGRGDLPQHF.

The chain carries TRBV2 and TRBJ2-5, with TRBD2 matching over 8 bases. This CDR3 has 15 amino acids. From germline, CDR1 is SNHLY and CDR2 FYNNEI. J gave up 2 bases and V 5 bases, and 7 bases lay outside the gene matches. CDR3 nucleotide sequence: TGTGCCAGCAGTTCTTCCGGGACTAGTCAAGAGACCCAGTACTTC. Translation: CASSSSGTSQETQYF.

The chain couples TRBV14 to TRBJ2-5; a weak D match, TRBD2 (6 bases). The CDR3 covers 14 residues. Looked up from germline, CDR1 is SGHDN and CDR2 is FVKESK. Between the trimmed V and J ends, which lost 1 base and 7 bases, there was a span of 13 bases. This chain's CDR3 is CASSQVRREGTQYF. Here the CDR3 DNA reads TGTGCCAGCAGCCAAGTGAGGAGGGAAGGGACCCAGTACTTC.

The CDR3: CSARPQGRHTF. The DNA of the CDR3 is TGCAGTGCTAGACCCCAGGGCAGACACACCTTC. This chain joins TRBV20-1 and TRBJ1-2; perhaps TRBD1 as D (5 bases). This CDR3 is built from 11 residues. Trimming pared 2 bases from V and 12 bases from J, leaving 13 bases between. Per the germline V gene, CDR1 is DFQATT and CDR2 is SNEGSKA (reference sequence).

V and J are TRBV9 and TRBJ2-2; D remains unclear. Germline V gene lookup returns CDR1 SGDLS and CDR2 YYNGEE. The CDR3 runs to 14 residues. V shed 1 base and J shed 6 bases, with 10 bases lying between them. CDR3 nucleotides: TGTGCCAGCAGCGTACTGCAGTTCGCCGGGGAGCTGTTTTTT. It yields the protein CASSVLQFAGELFF.

The chain uses TRBV30 and TRBJ2-1, with D possibly being TRBD2 (6 bases). Deletions cut 2 bases from V and 8 bases from J, with 13 bases between. The CDR3 totals 13 residues. Germline V gene data show CDR1 as GTSNPN and CDR2 as SVGIG (reference sequence). DNA of the CDR3: TGTGCCTGGAGTAAGCTAGCGAGGGATGAGCAGTTCTTC. It encodes CAWSKLARDEQFF.

Here the CDR3 DNA reads TGTGCCACCCGACTAGCGGGAGAAAACGAGCAGTACTTC. This encodes CATRLAGENEQYF. J is TRBJ2-7 and V is TRBV6-6; TRBD2 matches at 12 bases. V shed 10 bases, J shed 5 bases, and the junction held 6 bases outside the gene matches. Germline CDR1 and CDR2: MNHNY and SVGAGI (reference sequence). This CDR3 is 13 amino acids long.